This TCR beta chain was retrieved from a study of blood T cell repertoires in COVID-19. Germline loops: CDR1 LGHNA, CDR2 YSLEER. Trimming removed 0 bases from V and 2 bases from J; junction bases left unmatched: 4. CDR3 length equals 16 residues. Sequencing was performed with immunoSEQ multiplex PCR; in TCRdb, only in-frame clones are kept and a portion is missing. The data hold under 30,000 clones, with roughly 83% observed a single time. The sample comprised peripheral blood. The receptor comes from a human donor in a cohort sampled during active COVID-19. This sequence joins TRBV4-3 and TRBJ2-7; 10 bases are a match to TRBD2. CDR3 sequence (DNA): TGCGCCAGCAGCCAAGACGCTAGCGGGAGCGCCTACGAGCAGTACTTC. Translating gives CASSQDASGSAYEQYF.